This T cell receptor (beta chain) derives from a study of blood T cell repertoires in COVID-19 (dated by TCRdb to the early 2020s). Context from the whole study: Samples from collaborators originated in the United States, Italy and Spain and spanned both the acute and convalescent phases of COVID-19. The prospective study material was composed of cDNA or gDNA derived from T cells, B-cell-depleted T cells, or PBMCs. Deeply sampled blood TCRbeta repertoires from subjects exposed to, actively infected with, or recovered from COVID-19 were included in the dataset. The repertoires were made available in a free public database intended to serve as a resource for research on the immune response to SARS-CoV-2. Samples came from the ongoing ImmuneRACE study (first 160 participants) plus 1,254 subjects from 6 global collaborators. Nearly every sample came with metadata listing a de-identified subject ID, COVID-19 status, age in years and sex. Where available, HLA class I and class II types were obtained from metadata supplied by the sample provider rather than from assay-based typing.

The immunoSEQ Assay, a bias-controlled multiplex PCR, was used to amplify TCRbeta CDR3 regions from genomic DNA. The study's processing was this. The number of nucleated cells in each sample was estimated from the amplification of reference gene primers within the assay. To quantify the absolute abundance of each unique TCRbeta CDR3 rearrangement, sequence reads were collapsed and filtered. For each sample, productive Simpson clonality was calculated by taking the square root of Simpson's diversity index across productive rearrangements. Drawn from immuneACCESS, this table holds only the in-frame rearrangements with V and J called that TCRdb kept. Clones are partly lost; checked studies trace under half to an unresolved V gene and leave the rest unexplained. Clone size and V and J calls were adopted from that table, with D and trimming inferred from the DNA. In all, the sample holds 130,000 or so clones, and around 84% of those were seen once. The ten largest clones add up to 2% to 3% of the sample.

CDR1 and CDR2 are read off the germline V gene (reference sequence) as LNHDA and SQIVND. From cysteine to phenylalanine, the CDR3 is 12 amino acids long. Here the CDR3 DNA is all that survives: 36 bases in frame from base 1. Relative to germline, V is 2 bases shorter and J is 7 bases shorter, with 8 bases between their ends. Participants in the prospective study were enrolled through a virtual design, were aged 18 to 89 years, and lived in fewer than 30 United States geographic areas. To assign participants to cohorts, the prospective study relied on clinical history that participants themselves reported in a screening survey and a study questionnaire. Each participant in the prospective study had whole blood, serum and a nasopharyngeal or oropharyngeal swab collected by mobile phlebotomists. Participants in the prospective study had the option to provide additional blood draws and questionnaires over a roughly 2-month period. Blood samples from the prospective study were shipped frozen or at room temperature prior to DNA extraction.

Remarks on this clone: Its antigen target is currently unknown. Per-nucleotide qualities are absent, and no much larger clonotype sits a single base away.

Results the study describes overall, beyond this receptor: The quantity of clinical and demographic metadata differed by source and by participant and was supplied without curation.

The material sequenced was PBMCs or T cells enriched from blood (not recorded which). The V and J segments used are TRBV19 and TRBJ1-1; TRBD1 is perhaps the D gene, given 5 matching bases. This receptor was identified in a man aged 35 to 55 with acute COVID-19. In nucleotides, the sequence is TGTGCCAGTAGTATACAGGGATATGAAGCTTTCTTT. This is translated as CASSIQGYEAFF. The variable domain in full, with residues beyond the CDR3 obtained from the reference TRBV19 and TRBJ1-1 genes, is DGGITQSPKYLFRKEGQNVTLSCEQNLNHDAMYWYRQDPGQGLRLIYYSQIVNDFQKGDIAEGYSVSREKKESFPLTVTSAQKNPTAFYLCASSIQGYEAFFGQGTRLTVV.